A single sample is the source of the 6 T cell receptor beta chains below, sequenced in a study of identical twins. TCRdb independently ran MiXCR on the 5' RACE reads; one entry per CDR3 protein. Of approximately 700,000 distinct CDR3 sequences in the sample, roughly 18% were seen once. This sample was shared with a second study, whose subject was T cells expressing NK-cell markers.

The source material was PBMCs. These receptors all stem from a woman younger than 35 in good health.

This chain links TRBV6-1 with TRBJ2-3, with D tentatively TRBD2 (6 bases). The CDR3 covers 14 residues. Germline V gene data show CDR1 as MNHNS and CDR2 as SASEGT. The V gene lost 6 bases and the J gene lost 4 bases, with 14 bases spanning the gap. The CDR3 region has the DNA TGTGCCAGCAGCCCGGGACTCCTTGCAGATACGCAGTATTTT. The encoded protein is CASSPGLLADTQYF.

This clonotype has only a few counts. The chain uses TRBV4-3 and TRBJ2-1, with D possibly matching TRBD2 (5 bases). V was clipped by 4 bases and J by 2 bases, with 15 bases between them. Germline V gives CDR1 LGHNA, CDR2 YSLEER. The CDR3 runs 16 residues. Here the CDR3 DNA reads TGCGCCAGCAGCCCTGGACTTGCGGATACCTACAATGAGCAGTTCTTC. Amino acids: CASSPGLADTYNEQFF.

This clonotype was seen a few times. The gene calls are TRBV11-2 and TRBJ2-1, with 10 bases identical to TRBD2. This CDR3 has 11 residues. Trimming cost V 2 bases and J 15 bases; bases outside gene matches: 1. Germline V CDR1 and CDR2: SGHAT, FQNNGV. CDR3 residues: CASSLQREGFF. The DNA for the CDR3 is TGTGCCAGCAGCTTACAGCGGGAGGGGTTCTTC.

This clonotype occurred many times. The J gene is TRBJ2-4, the V gene TRBV29-1; tentative D call: TRBD1 (5 bases). The CDR3 is 15 amino acids. Germline V gene sequence: CDR1 SQVTM, CDR2 ANQGSEA. V was trimmed by 4 bases and J by 0 bases, leaving 13 bases between them. The CDR3 DNA reads TGCAGCGTTGCCCGACAGACCCAAGCCAAAAACATTCAGTACTTC. Translated, it gives CSVARQTQAKNIQYF.

V gene TRBV20-1 combines with J gene TRBJ2-3, with D hard to call. There are 14 residues in the CDR3. Germline-derived CDR1 and CDR2 are DFQATT and SNEGSKA (reference sequence). Deletions cut 5 bases from V and 2 bases from J, with 14 bases between. CDR3 DNA sequence: TGCAGTGCTCGCCAGATAGTTGACACAGATACGCAGTATTTT. This encodes CSARQIVDTDTQYF.

The chain has TRBV20-1 and TRBJ2-1; 12 bases map to TRBD2. Trimming at V came to 6 bases and at J to 2 bases, leaving 2 bases not matched to a gene. Looked up from germline, CDR1 is DFQATT and CDR2 is SNEGSKA (reference sequence). The CDR3 length is 14 residues. The CDR3 nucleotides are TGCAGTGCAGGGACTAGCGGGCCCTACAATGAGCAGTTCTTC. This translates into CSAGTSGPYNEQFF.